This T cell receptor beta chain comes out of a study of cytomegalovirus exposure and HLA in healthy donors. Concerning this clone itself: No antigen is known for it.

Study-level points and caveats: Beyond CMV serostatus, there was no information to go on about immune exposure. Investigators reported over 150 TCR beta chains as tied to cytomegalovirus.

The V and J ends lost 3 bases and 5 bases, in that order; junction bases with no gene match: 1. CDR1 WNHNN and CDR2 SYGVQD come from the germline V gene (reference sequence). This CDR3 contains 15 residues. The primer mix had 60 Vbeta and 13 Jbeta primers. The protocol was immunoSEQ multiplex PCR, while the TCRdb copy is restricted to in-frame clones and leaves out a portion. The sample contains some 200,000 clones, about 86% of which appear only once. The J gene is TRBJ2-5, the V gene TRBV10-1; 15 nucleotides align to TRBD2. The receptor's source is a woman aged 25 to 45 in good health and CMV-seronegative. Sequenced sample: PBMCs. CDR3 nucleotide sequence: TGCGCCAGCAGTGACGGGACTAGCGGGGGGGAGACCCAGTACTTC. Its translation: CASSDGTSGGETQYF.